This T cell receptor (beta chain) was observed in a study of T-cell reconstitution after alpha-beta-depleted transplantation in children. Broader study findings: T-cell counts and diversity at one year following transplant were attributed mainly to newly produced T cells. Recipient T cells and thymic progenitors that survived gave rise to the high TCRbeta diversity observed at day 60 in some patients. Reports say that about two months after transplant, the alpha-beta T cells came out of several hundred graft clones that had expanded.

A word on this clonotype: Its antigen is as yet unknown. The conserved final phenylalanine or tryptophan is absent from the CDR3, which likely points to a read error.

Germline lookup yields CDR1 SGHRS and CDR2 YFSETQ. CDR3 length: 16 residues. V gave up 2 bases and J gave up 6 bases, with 18 bases separating them. Preparation of the TCRbeta library involved a method that used unique molecular identifiers. TCRdb recomputed calls from the PCR reads with MiXCR, one row per CDR3 protein. The profile shows just over 950,000 distinct CDR3 sequences, roughly 29% of them singletons. This sequence was found in a boy under two years old who had a stem cell transplant for SCID, so the T cells may come from the graft donor. The chain is built from TRBV5-1 and TRBJ2-1; the D is unclear. The starting material was PBMCs, mostly from graft donor cells, obtained 360 days after TCRalphabeta/CD19-depleted stem cell transplant. The CDR3 sequence is CASSFYPFNWGNEQFS. The CDR3 DNA reads as TGCGCCAGCAGCTTTTATCCTTTCAACTGGGGCAATGAGCAGTTCTCC.